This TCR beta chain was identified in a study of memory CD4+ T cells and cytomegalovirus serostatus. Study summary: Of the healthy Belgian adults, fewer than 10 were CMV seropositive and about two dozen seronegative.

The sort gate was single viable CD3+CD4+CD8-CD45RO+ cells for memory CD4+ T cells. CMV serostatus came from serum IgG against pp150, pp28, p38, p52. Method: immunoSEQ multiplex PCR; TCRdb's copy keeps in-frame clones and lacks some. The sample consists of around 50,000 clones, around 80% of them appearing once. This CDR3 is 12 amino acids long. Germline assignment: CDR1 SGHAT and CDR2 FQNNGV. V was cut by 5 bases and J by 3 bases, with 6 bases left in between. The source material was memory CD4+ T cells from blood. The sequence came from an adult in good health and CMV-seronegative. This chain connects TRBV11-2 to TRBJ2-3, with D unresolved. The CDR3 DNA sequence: TGTGCCAGCAGCCCTGGGACAGATACGCAGTATTTT. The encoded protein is CASSPGTDTQYF.